There are a few counts of the clone carrying this T cell receptor (beta chain). The antigen is not known. This sample is drawn from a study of T-cell memory formation after mild COVID-19. In the study overall: Most TCR clusters belonged to a single donor. Study-level findings and limits: Some clones that responded turned up in pre-infection memory, which suggests that cross-reactive memory joined in.

One entry per CDR3 protein results from TCRdb running MiXCR on the 5' RACE reads. The table has about 340,000 distinct CDR3 sequences, 20% seen once. The CDR3 contains 12 residues. Germline CDR1 and CDR2: MGHDK and SYGVNS. Trimming removed 4 bases at V and 1 base at J, with 5 bases between. This receptor was obtained from a man younger than 35 who had mild COVID-19 (a few samples of this study predate the infection). Cell type and time point are not known. The sequenced material came from PBMCs or a T cell subset sorted from them (not recorded which). The gene calls are TRBV25-1 and TRBJ2-7; D gene uncertain. The CDR3 region has the DNA TGTGCCAGCAGTGTTAGATCCTACGAGCAGTACTTC. Translated: CASSVRSYEQYF.